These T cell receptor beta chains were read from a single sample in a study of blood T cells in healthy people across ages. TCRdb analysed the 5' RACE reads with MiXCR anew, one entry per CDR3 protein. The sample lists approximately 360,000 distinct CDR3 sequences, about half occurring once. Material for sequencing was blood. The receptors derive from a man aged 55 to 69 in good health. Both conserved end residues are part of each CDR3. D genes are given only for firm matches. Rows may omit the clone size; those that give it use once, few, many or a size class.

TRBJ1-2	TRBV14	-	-	TGTGCCAGCAGCCAACTCGTTGGAAACTATGGCTACACCTTC	CASSQLVGNYGYTF
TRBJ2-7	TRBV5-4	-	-	TGTGCCAGCAGCTTGGCTCGGGGAGGATTTCTACCCACCGAGCAGTACTTC	CASSLARGGFLPTEQYF
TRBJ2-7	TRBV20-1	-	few	TGCAGTGCTAGGGTGGCGTCCGACGAGCAGTACTTC	CSARVASDEQYF
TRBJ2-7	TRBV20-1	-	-	TGCAGTGCAAGGGCAGGGGTCAGAGGGGGATACGAGCAGTACTTC	CSARAGVRGGYEQYF
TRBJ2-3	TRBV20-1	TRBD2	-	TGCAGTGCTCCGCGGGGGACAGATACGCAGTATTTT	CSAPRGTDTQYF
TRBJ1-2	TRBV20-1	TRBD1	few	TGCAGTGCTAGACCGTTACAGGGGTATGGCAATGGCTACACCTTC	CSARPLQGYGNGYTF
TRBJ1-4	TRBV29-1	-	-	TGCAGCGCTACGTTTACAGGGAGAAAACTGTTTTTT	CSATFTGRKLFF
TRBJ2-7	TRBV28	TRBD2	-	TGTGCCAGCAGCCGGACTAGCGGGGCCTACGAGCAGTACTTC	CASSRTSGAYEQYF
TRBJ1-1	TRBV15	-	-	TGTGCCACCAGCAGAGAACAGGGCAGGACTGAAGCTTTCTTT	CATSREQGRTEAFF
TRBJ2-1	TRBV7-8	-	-	TGTGCCAGCAGTCATGGAGTGTGGGGGGATGGAAATGAGCAGTTCTTC	CASSHGVWGDGNEQFF
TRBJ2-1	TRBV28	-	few	TGTGCCAGCAGTTTCATCCAAATGGGTAATGAGCAGTTCTTC	CASSFIQMGNEQFF
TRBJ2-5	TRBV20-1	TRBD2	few	TGCAGTGCTGTTAGCGGGAGGGCCCTCTTGAAGACCCAGTACTTC	CSAVSGRALLKTQYF
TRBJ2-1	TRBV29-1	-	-	TGCAGCGTTGAAGCTCCCCGCCCGGGTTCCTACAATGAGCAGTTCTTC	CSVEAPRPGSYNEQFF
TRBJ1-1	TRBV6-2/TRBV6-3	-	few	TGTGCCAGCAGTTACTCGGAGAACACTGAAGCTTTCTTT	CASSYSENTEAFF
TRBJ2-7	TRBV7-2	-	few	TGTGCCAGCAGCTTAAAAAGAAGCTACGAGCAGTACTTC	CASSLKRSYEQYF
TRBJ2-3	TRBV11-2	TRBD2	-	TGTGCCAGCAGCCCGGTGGGGGGGGTGGAACCCCCGTATTTT	CASSPVGGVEPPYF
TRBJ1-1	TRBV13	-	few	TGTGCCAGCAGCTTACCCGGGGGCCCGAACACTGAAGCTTTCTTT	CASSLPGGPNTEAFF
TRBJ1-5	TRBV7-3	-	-	TGTGCCAGCAGCTTAACGTTAGGTCAGCCCCAGCATTTT	CASSLTLGQPQHF
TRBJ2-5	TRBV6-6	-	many	TGTGCCAGCGGCTTACAAGAGACCCAGTACTTC	CASGLQETQYF
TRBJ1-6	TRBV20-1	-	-	TGCAGTGCTAGAGGGGAACAGGGACCCAATTCACCCCTCCACTTT	CSARGEQGPNSPLHF
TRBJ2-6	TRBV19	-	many	TGTGCCAGTAGTCAGGGGCTATCTGGGGCCAACGTCCTGACTTTC	CASSQGLSGANVLTF
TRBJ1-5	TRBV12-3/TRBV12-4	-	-	TGTGCCAGCAGTTTAGTACAGGGTACTAATCAGCCCCAGCATTTT	CASSLVQGTNQPQHF
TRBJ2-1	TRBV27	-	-	TGTGCCAGCGGGGCGAGCTCCTACAATGAGCAGTTCTTC	CASGASSYNEQFF
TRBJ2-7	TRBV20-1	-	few	TGCAGTGCTGGGCTCAGAGGTGGATCCTACGAGCAGTACTTC	CSAGLRGGSYEQYF
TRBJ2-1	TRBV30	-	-	TGTGCCTGGACCCATGAGCATTCAGCCGAGCAGTTCTTC	CAWTHEHSAEQFF
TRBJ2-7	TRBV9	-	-	TGTGCCAGCAGCGTGAGCACAGGGTACGAGCAGTACTTC	CASSVSTGYEQYF
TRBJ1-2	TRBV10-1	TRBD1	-	TGCGCCAGCAGTGGGGACAGGGACTATGGCTACACCTTC	CASSGDRDYGYTF
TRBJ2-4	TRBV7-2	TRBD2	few	TGTGCCAGCACCCTAAGGTGGGCTAGCGGGCGCCGGAACATTCAGTACTTC	CASTLRWASGRRNIQYF
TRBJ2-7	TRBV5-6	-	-	TGTGCCAGCAGCAGGCCCTCCACAGCGTACTACGAGCAGTACTTC	CASSRPSTAYYEQYF
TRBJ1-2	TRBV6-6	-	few	TGTGCCAGCAGTTACGGTGGGAACCGGCATGGCTACACCTTC	CASSYGGNRHGYTF
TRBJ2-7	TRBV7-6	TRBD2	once	TGTGCCAGCAGCTTAGGTGTAGCGGGGGACCTCTACGAGCAGTACTTC	CASSLGVAGDLYEQYF
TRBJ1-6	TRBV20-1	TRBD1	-	TGCAGTGCTAAGACGGACAGGGCCAATTCACCCCTCCACTTT	CSAKTDRANSPLHF
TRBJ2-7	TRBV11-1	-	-	TGTGCCAGCAGCTCCAACCTGGCGAACGAGCAGTACTTC	CASSSNLANEQYF
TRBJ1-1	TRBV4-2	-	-	TGTGCCAGCAGCCCCCGTTCCGGACAGAGGAACACTGAAGCTTTCTTT	CASSPRSGQRNTEAFF
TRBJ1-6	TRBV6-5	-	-	TGTGCCAGCAGAGACCTCAGGGCGGTACCCTCACCCCTCCACTTT	CASRDLRAVPSPLHF
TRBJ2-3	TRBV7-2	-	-	TGTGCCAGCAGCCCTCGATTTACCGATACGCAGTATTTT	CASSPRFTDTQYF
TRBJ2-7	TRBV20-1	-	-	TGCAGTGCTAGGAGCCCCTTTAATCCGAACGAGCAGTACTTC	CSARSPFNPNEQYF
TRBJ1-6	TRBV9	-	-	TGTGCCAGCAGCCAAAGAGGAACCGCGTCACCCCTCCACTTT	CASSQRGTASPLHF
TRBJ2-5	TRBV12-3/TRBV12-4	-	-	TGTGCCAGCAGTTTAGGGGGGACCGACGGGACCCAGTACTTC	CASSLGGTDGTQYF
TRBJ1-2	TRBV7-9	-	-	TGTGCCAGCAGCTTAAAGGAAGGCTACACCTTC	CASSLKEGYTF
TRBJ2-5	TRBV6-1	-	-	TGTGCCAGCAGTGAAGCGGGGGGCGCGGAGACCCAGTACTTC	CASSEAGGAETQYF
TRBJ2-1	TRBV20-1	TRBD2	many	TGCAGTGCTAGAAGCGGGGGGGCCTTGTATGAGCAGTTCTTC	CSARSGGALYEQFF
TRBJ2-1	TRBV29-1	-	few	TGCAGCGTTGAAGTGGCTAGAAAATACAATGAGCAGTTCTTC	CSVEVARKYNEQFF
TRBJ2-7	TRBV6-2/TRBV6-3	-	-	TGTGCCAGCACCCTAGGGGGACGAAGGACAAAAGGACAGTACTTC	CASTLGGRRTKGQYF
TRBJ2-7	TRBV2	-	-	TGTGCCATCAGGTTGGGGACCTACGAGCAGTACTTC	CAIRLGTYEQYF
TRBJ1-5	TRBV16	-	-	TGTGCCAGCAGCCCCCGGCAGACAGATCAGCCCCAGCATTTT	CASSPRQTDQPQHF
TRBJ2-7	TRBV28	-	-	TGTGCCAGCAGAGGGCTAGCCGACGAGCAGTACTTC	CASRGLADEQYF
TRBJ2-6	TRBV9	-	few	TGTGCCAGCAGCGTAGAGATTTCTGGGGCCAACGTCCTGACTTTC	CASSVEISGANVLTF
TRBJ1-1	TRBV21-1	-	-	TGTGCCAGCAGCAACCAATACAGGGGACAGAACACTGAAGCTTTCTTT	CASSNQYRGQNTEAFF